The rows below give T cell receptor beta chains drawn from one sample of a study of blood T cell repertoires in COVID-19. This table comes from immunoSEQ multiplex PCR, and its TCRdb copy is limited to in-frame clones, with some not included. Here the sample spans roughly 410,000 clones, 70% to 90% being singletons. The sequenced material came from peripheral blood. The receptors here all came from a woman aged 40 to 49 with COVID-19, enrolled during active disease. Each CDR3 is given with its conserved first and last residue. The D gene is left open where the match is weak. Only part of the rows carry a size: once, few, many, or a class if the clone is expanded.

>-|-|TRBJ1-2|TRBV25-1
TGTGCCAGCAGTGGCCCGGGTTTCCAAAACTATGGCTACACCTTC
CASSGPGFQNYGYTF
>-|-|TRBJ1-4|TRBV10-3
TGTGCCATCAGTGATGAGGGAAGGGCTACAAGTGAAAAACTGTTTTTT
CAISDEGRATSEKLFF
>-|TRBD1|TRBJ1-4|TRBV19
TGTGCCAGTAGTATAGCGACAGGGATGGGCGAAAAACTGTTTTTT
CASSIATGMGEKLFF
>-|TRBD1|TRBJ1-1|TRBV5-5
TGTGCCAGCAGCTTAGTGATAGGGGGCTACACTGAAGCTTTCTTT
CASSLVIGGYTEAFF
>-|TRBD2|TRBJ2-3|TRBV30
TGTGCCTGGAGTCCAAGCGGGAGAGGCGATACGCAGTATTTT
CAWSPSGRGDTQYF
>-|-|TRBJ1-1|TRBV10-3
TGTGCCATCAGTGATTCACCGGGACATCAGGCAGAAGCTTTCTTT
CAISDSPGHQAEAFF
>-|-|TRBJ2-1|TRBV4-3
TGCGCCAGCAGCCAAGTTTCACCCTCGGATGAGCAGTTCTTC
CASSQVSPSDEQFF
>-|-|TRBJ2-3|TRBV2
TGTGCCAGCAGTGATGACGGGACAGATACGCAGTATTTT
CASSDDGTDTQYF
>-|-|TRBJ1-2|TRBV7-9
TGTGCCAGCAGCTTAGACACACATGGCTACACCTTC
CASSLDTHGYTF
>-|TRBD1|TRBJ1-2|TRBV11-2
TGTGCCAGCAGCTTTACGCCCGGGACAGGAGGCGGCTACACCTTC
CASSFTPGTGGGYTF
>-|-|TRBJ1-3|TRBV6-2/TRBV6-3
TGTGCCAGCAGTTACAAGGGGCATCGACGCAGAAACACCATATATTTT
CASSYKGHRRRNTIYF
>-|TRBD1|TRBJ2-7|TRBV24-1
TGTGCCACCAGTTCATCCGCGACAGGGGGCGGGCAGTACTTC
CATSSSATGGGQYF
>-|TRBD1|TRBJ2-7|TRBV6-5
TGTGCCAGCAGGGGACAGGACAGGGGATTCTACGAGCAGTACTTC
CASRGQDRGFYEQYF
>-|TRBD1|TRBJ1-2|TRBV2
TGTGCCAGCAGTGAAGCGAGGGACAGCTCTAACTATGGCTACACCTTC
CASSEARDSSNYGYTF
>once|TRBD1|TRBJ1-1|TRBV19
TGTGCCAGTAGTCAAACACAGGGGGACACTGAAGCTTTCTTT
CASSQTQGDTEAFF
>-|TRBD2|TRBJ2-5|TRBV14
TGTGCCAGCAGCCCATTAGCTAGCGGGAGACATGGAGAGACCCAGTACTTC
CASSPLASGRHGETQYF
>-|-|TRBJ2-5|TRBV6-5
TGTGCCAGCAGTTACTCCGGACAGTACCAAGAGACCCAGTACTTC
CASSYSGQYQETQYF
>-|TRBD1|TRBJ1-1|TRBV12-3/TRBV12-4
TGTGCCAGCAGGCTGGGACAGTATGAAGCTTTCTTT
CASRLGQYEAFF
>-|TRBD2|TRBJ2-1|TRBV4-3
TGCGCCAGCAGCCAAGATGGCGGGGGAGGGACTAACTCCTACAATGAGCAGTTCTTC
CASSQDGGGGTNSYNEQFF
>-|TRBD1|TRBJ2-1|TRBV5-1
TGCGCCAGCAGCTTGGGGGGACAGGACAATGAGCAGTTCTTC
CASSLGGQDNEQFF
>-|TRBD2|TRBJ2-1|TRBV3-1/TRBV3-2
TGTGCCAGCAGCCTGCTGGTAGCGGGTAATGAGCAGTTCTTC
CASSLLVAGNEQFF
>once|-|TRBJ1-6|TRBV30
TGTGCCTGTTCTAAGGGGACTGGTAATTCACCCCTCCACTTT
CACSKGTGNSPLHF
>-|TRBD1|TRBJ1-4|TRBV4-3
TGCGCCAGCAGCCAAGATGAAGGGGGCTACGGTGAAAAACTGTTTTTT
CASSQDEGGYGEKLFF
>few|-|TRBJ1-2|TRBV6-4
TGTGCCAGCAGTGACATTATAGGGGTAGGCGGCTACACCTTC
CASSDIIGVGGYTF
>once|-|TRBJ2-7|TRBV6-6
TGTGCCAGCAGTTACTCGTCGGGGAGACCCCAATACGAGCAGTACTTC
CASSYSSGRPQYEQYF
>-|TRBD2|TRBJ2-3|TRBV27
TGTGCCAGCAGTTTCCTCGGGGAGGGGGATACGCAGTATTTT
CASSFLGEGDTQYF
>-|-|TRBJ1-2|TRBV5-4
TGTGCCAGCAGCTTGCGGGGGGAGAACTATGGCTACACCTTC
CASSLRGENYGYTF
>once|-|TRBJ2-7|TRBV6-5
TGTGCCAGCAGTTACACCCCGGGGGGCTCTCGCGAGCAGTACTTC
CASSYTPGGSREQYF
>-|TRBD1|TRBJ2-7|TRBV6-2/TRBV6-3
TGTGCCAGCAGTTCCGGGACAGGGGGAAGTAGGTACGAGCAGTACTTC
CASSSGTGGSRYEQYF
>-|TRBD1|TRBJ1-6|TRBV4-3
TGCGCCAGCAGCCAAGCCCAGGGGGTTAATTCACCCCTCCACTTT
CASSQAQGVNSPLHF
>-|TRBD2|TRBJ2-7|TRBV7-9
TGTGCCAGCAGCTTAATACTAGCGGGAGATTCCTACGAGCAGTACTTC
CASSLILAGDSYEQYF
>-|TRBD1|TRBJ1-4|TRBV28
TGTGCCAGCAGTTTGGTACAGGGGTTGAATGAAAAACTGTTTTTT
CASSLVQGLNEKLFF
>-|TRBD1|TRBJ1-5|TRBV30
TGTGCCTGGAGTGGGGACAGGGCTGGAAATCAGCCCCAGCATTTT
CAWSGDRAGNQPQHF
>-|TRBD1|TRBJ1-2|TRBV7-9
TGTGCCAGCAGCCCGCGGACAGGAAACTATGGCTACACCTTC
CASSPRTGNYGYTF
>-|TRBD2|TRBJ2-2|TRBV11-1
TGTGCCAGCAGCCGGTGGACTAGCGCGAACACCGGGGAGCTGTTTTTT
CASSRWTSANTGELFF
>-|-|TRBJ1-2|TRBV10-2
TGCGCCAGCAGTAGAGGACTTTCCCAAAACTATGGCTACACCTTC
CASSRGLSQNYGYTF
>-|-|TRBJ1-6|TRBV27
TGTGCCAGCCTTTTGCCCCTCCACTTT
CASLLPLHF
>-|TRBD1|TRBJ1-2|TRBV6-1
TGTGCCAGCAGTGAATCGCCTCTTGGGACAGGGCCCGGGGGCTACACCTTC
CASSESPLGTGPGGYTF
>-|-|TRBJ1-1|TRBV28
TGTGCCAGCAGTTTATTGGCGAACACTGAAGCTTTCTTT
CASSLLANTEAFF
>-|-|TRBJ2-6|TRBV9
TGTGCCAGCAGCGTAGAAATAGGAGGGCACGTCCTGACTTTC
CASSVEIGGHVLTF
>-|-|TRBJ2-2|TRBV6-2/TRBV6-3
TGTGCCAGCAGTTACTCGAAAGGAATAGCGGCGAACACCGGGGAGCTGTTTTTT
CASSYSKGIAANTGELFF
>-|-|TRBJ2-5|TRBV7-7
TGTGCTAGCAGCTTAGCCAGGCAAGAGACCCAGTACTTC
CASSLARQETQYF
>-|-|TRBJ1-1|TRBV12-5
TGTGCTAGTGGTTTGGTTTGGGAGGAAGCTTTCTTT
CASGLVWEEAFF
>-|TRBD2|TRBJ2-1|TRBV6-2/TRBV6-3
TGTGCCAGCAGTTCGACTAGCGCGAGGAATGAGCAGTTCTTC
CASSSTSARNEQFF
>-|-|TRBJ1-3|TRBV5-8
TGTGCCAGCAGCCGACAGAGCTCTGGAAACACCATATATTTT
CASSRQSSGNTIYF
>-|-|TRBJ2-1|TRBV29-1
TGCAGCGTTGGCAGACAGGTGAATGGAAATGAGCAGTTCTTC
CSVGRQVNGNEQFF
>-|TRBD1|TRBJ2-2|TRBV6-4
TGTGCCAGCAGTGAACAGGGGGCGGCCACCGGGGAGCTGTTTTTT
CASSEQGAATGELFF
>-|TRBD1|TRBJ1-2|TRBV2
TGTGCCAGCAACGACAGGGGGCAACGCGACACCTTC
CASNDRGQRDTF
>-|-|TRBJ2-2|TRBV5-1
TGCGCCAGCAGCTTGATAGAAATGAACACCGGGGAGCTGTTTTTT
CASSLIEMNTGELFF
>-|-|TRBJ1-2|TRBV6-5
TGTGCCAGCAGGTCCGGGGGGGGCGGGGCTGGCTACACCTTC
CASRSGGGGAGYTF
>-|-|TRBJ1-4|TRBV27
TGTGCCAGCGGCAGGGCGGGGACCTATGAAAAACTGTTTTTT
CASGRAGTYEKLFF
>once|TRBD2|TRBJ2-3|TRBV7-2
TGTGCCAGCAGCACCCGAGCGGGGAGCAGTAGCACAGATACGCAGTATTTT
CASSTRAGSSSTDTQYF
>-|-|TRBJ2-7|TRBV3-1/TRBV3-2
TGTGCCAGCAGCCAAGAGACATTCTCCTACGAGCAGTACTTC
CASSQETFSYEQYF
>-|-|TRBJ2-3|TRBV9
TGTGCCAGCAGCGTAGAGCCCCACACAGATACGCAGTATTTT
CASSVEPHTDTQYF
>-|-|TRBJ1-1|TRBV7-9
TGTGCCAGCAGCTTACAGACAGGCGTGAACACTGAAGCTTTCTTT
CASSLQTGVNTEAFF
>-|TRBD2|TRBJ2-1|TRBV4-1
TGCGCCAGCAGCCAACCGGGAGGACGGTACAATGAGCAGTTCTTC
CASSQPGGRYNEQFF
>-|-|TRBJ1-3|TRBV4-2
TGTGCCAGCAGCCAAGTCGGAGAAAGGCAGGGCTCAGGAAACACCATATATTTT
CASSQVGERQGSGNTIYF